The 10 T cell receptor beta chains given below trace back to one sample, sequenced in a study of blood T cell repertoires in COVID-19. Measured with immunoSEQ multiplex PCR; TCRdb has only the in-frame clones, and not every one. The sample records under 300,000 clones, 81% being singletons. Sequencing was done on a sample of peripheral blood. All receptors come from a woman in her fifties or sixties with active or convalescent COVID-19.

The V and J genes are TRBV27 and TRBJ2-2; D might be TRBD2 (5 bases). The CDR3 has 16 residues. The V gene's germline CDR1 is MNHEY and CDR2 SMNVEV (reference sequence). Trimming removed 6 bases from V and 2 bases from J, with 16 bases in between. The CDR3 loop is CASRSFGDRNTGELFF. CDR3 coding DNA: TGTGCCAGCAGGTCCTTCGGGGATCGAAACACCGGGGAGCTGTTTTTT.

This clone was seen more than once but under ten times. V usage is TRBV6-2 or TRBV6-3 and J usage is TRBJ1-5; D is possibly TRBD1 (6 bases). Trimming took off 0 bases at V and 2 bases at J, with 14 bases between the two ends. The CDR3 length is 17 residues. The germline CDR1 and CDR2 sequences are MNHEY and SVGEGT. The CDR3 DNA follows: TGTGCCAGCAGTTACTCACTAGAGGGGGGGCGCAATCAGCCCCAGCATTTT. As protein: CASSYSLEGGRNQPQHF.

The rearrangement links TRBV27 to TRBJ1-6; unclear D gene. This CDR3 has 14 amino acids. The germline V gene encodes CDR1 MNHEY and CDR2 SMNVEV (reference sequence). Trimming removed 6 bases from V and 7 bases from J, with 13 bases in between. The DNA of the CDR3 is TGTGCCAGCAGCCCCAACGCGTTAAATTCACCCCTCCACTTT. Protein: CASSPNALNSPLHF.

The CDR3 is CASSPVGRTANYGYTF. The CDR3 DNA sequence: TGTGCCAGCAGTCCGGTAGGACGGACTGCTAACTATGGCTACACCTTC. V is TRBV27 and J is TRBJ1-2, with no clear D. Germline V lookup: CDR1 MNHEY, CDR2 SMNVEV (reference sequence). V lost 5 bases and J lost 0, with 16 bases in between. The CDR3 extends over 16 amino acids.

The chain uses TRBV12-3 or TRBV12-4 and TRBJ1-2; D is uncertain. Trimming shortened V by 5 bases and J by 7 bases, and 14 bases separated the two germline ends. CDR3 length: 13 amino acids. The CDR3 coding sequence is TGTGCCAGCAGTCTTCCTCACTCCCTTGGCTACACCTTC. This encodes CASSLPHSLGYTF.

CDR3 sequence reads: CASSQHMVNTEAFF. The CDR3 nucleotides are TGCGCCAGCAGCCAACACATGGTGAACACTGAAGCTTTCTTT. The genes are TRBV4-1 and TRBJ1-1; D is undetermined. Per the germline V gene, CDR1 is MGHRA and CDR2 is YSYEKL. The germline V and J ends were trimmed by 2 bases and 0 bases, with 7 bases remaining between them. The CDR3 is 14 amino acids.

The chain couples TRBV2 to TRBJ1-4, with 7 nucleotides matching TRBD1. With V trimmed by 7 bases and J by 4 bases, 6 bases remained unmatched. In germline, CDR1 is SNHLY, CDR2 FYNNEI. The CDR3 spans 14 residues. CDR3 nucleotide sequence: TGTGCCAGCAATACAGGGGCGGATAATGAAAAACTGTTTTTT. It specifies CASNTGADNEKLFF.

The rearrangement uses TRBV6-5 and TRBJ1-5; the D gene is possibly TRBD1 (5 bases). The V end was cut by 7 bases, the J end by 4 bases, with 14 bases between. CDR1 is MNHEY, CDR2 SVGAGI, per germline. The CDR3 covers 14 residues. CDR3 nucleotides: TGTGCCAGCACTATCGAGACAGCTAATCAGCCCCAGCATTTT. It specifies CASTIETANQPQHF.

This rearrangement joins TRBV28 to TRBJ2-7; D is possibly TRBD1 (5 bases). This CDR3 has 11 residues. The V end was cut by 3 bases, the J end by 11 bases, with 11 bases between. The germline V gene encodes CDR1 MDHEN and CDR2 SYDVKM. CDR3 amino acids: CASSFSDTKYF. CDR3 nucleotides: TGTGCCAGCAGTTTCTCGGACACCAAGTACTTC.

CDR3 sequence reads: CASSHTGHVSEAFF. The CDR3 DNA sequence: TGCGCCAGCAGCCACACCGGACACGTTAGTGAAGCTTTCTTT. The chain carries TRBV4-1 and TRBJ1-1; tentatively, D is TRBD1 (5 bases). The CDR3 contains 14 residues. The germline V and J ends were trimmed by 3 bases and 7 bases, with 15 bases remaining between them. CDR1 MGHRA and CDR2 YSYEKL come from the germline V gene.